This T cell receptor beta chain was recovered during a study of CD8 T cells in ankylosing spondylitis. Study conclusions and caveats: Among TCR beta sequences, a motif of several highly homologous variants appeared characteristic of ankylosing spondylitis blood.

V lost 2 bases and J lost 6, with 10 bases in between. Per the germline V gene, CDR1 is SGHRS and CDR2 is YFSETQ. The CDR3 sequence is 13 residues long. TCRdb redid the calling of the 5' RACE reads with MiXCR, one entry per CDR3 protein. The table lists around 390,000 distinct CDR3 sequences, approximately 20% of them singletons, with roughly a sixth in the top ten. As regards this clonotype: The target antigen is unknown.

Sequences were obtained from blood, either unsorted or a sorted T cell fraction (not recorded which). This clonotype originated in a male donor with ankylosing spondylitis. The chain employs TRBV5-1 and TRBJ2-3; D not resolved. The CDR3 coding sequence is TGCGCCAGCAGCTTTCAACCTGAGGATACGCAGTATTTT. Translated: CASSFQPEDTQYF. The variable domain in full, completed from reference TRBV5-1 and TRBJ2-3, reads KAGVTQTPRYLIKTRGQQVTLSCSPISGHRSVSWYQQTPGQGLQFLFEYFSETQRNKGNFPGRFSGRQFSNSRSEMNVSTLELGDSALYLCASSFQPEDTQYFGPGTRLTVL.